Listed below are T cell receptor beta chains from one sample, sequenced in a study of cytomegalovirus exposure and HLA in healthy donors. Profiling relied on immunoSEQ multiplex PCR, and the TCRdb table lists in-frame clones only, not all of them. There are some 150,000 clones in the sample; 73% occur only once, and around 15% lies in the top ten. Input material: PBMCs. The receptors here all came from a human donor in good health. CDR3s include the opening cysteine and the closing phenylalanine or tryptophan. D genes are given only for firm matches.

TRBJ2-1,TRBV5-4,TRBD2,TGTGCCAGCCTCGGGACTAGCGGGAGCAATGAGCAGTTCTTC,CASLGTSGSNEQFF
TRBJ2-5,TRBV29-1,TRBD2,TGCAGCGCCGGCGTAGGGACTAGCGCGGAGACCCAGTACTTC,CSAGVGTSAETQYF
TRBJ1-1,TRBV23-1,NA,TGCGCCAGCAGTCACCCGCGGCTGAACACTGAAGCTTTCTTT,CASSHPRLNTEAFF
TRBJ2-2,TRBV6-6,NA,TGTGCCAGCAGTTATGACTGGAACACCGGGGAGCTGTTTTTT,CASSYDWNTGELFF
TRBJ2-1,TRBV30,TRBD2,TGTGCCTGGGGGGGACTAGCGGGACCCTACAATGAGCAGTTCTTC,CAWGGLAGPYNEQFF
TRBJ2-7,TRBV5-1,TRBD1,TGCGCCAGCAGCTACCGACAGGGCTCCTACGAGCAGTACTTC,CASSYRQGSYEQYF
TRBJ2-7,TRBV15,NA,TGTGCCACCAGCTCCCCTGGGGCAGGTGGGCCCTACGAGCAGTACTTC,CATSSPGAGGPYEQYF
TRBJ2-2,TRBV5-4,NA,TGTGCCAGCACCTCAGGGGGGAATCGCGGCACCGGGGAGCTGTTTTTT,CASTSGGNRGTGELFF
TRBJ2-7,TRBV27,NA,TGTGCCAGCAGTTTATCAGAAGGGGCCCACGAGCAGTACTTC,CASSLSEGAHEQYF
TRBJ2-1,TRBV18,TRBD1,TGTGCCAGCTCACCGATGGGGACAGACACGGATGAGCAGTTCTTC,CASSPMGTDTDEQFF
TRBJ2-1,TRBV6-6,NA,TGTGCCAGCAGGGGTAGGGGGGGGTCCTACAATGAGCAGTTCTTC,CASRGRGGSYNEQFF
TRBJ1-3,TRBV6-5,NA,TGTGCCAGCAGTACAGGCTCTGGAAACACCATATATTTT,CASSTGSGNTIYF